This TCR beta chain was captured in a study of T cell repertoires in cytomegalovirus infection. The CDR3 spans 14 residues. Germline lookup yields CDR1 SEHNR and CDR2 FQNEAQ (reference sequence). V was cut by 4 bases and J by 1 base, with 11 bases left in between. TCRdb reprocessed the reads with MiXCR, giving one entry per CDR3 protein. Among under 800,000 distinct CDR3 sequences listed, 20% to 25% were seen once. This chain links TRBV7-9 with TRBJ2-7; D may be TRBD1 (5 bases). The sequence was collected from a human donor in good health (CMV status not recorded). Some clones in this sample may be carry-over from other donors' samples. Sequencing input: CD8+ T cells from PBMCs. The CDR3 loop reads CASSSGKESYEQYF. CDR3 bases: TGTGCCAGCAGCTCAGGGAAGGAATCCTACGAGCAGTACTTC.